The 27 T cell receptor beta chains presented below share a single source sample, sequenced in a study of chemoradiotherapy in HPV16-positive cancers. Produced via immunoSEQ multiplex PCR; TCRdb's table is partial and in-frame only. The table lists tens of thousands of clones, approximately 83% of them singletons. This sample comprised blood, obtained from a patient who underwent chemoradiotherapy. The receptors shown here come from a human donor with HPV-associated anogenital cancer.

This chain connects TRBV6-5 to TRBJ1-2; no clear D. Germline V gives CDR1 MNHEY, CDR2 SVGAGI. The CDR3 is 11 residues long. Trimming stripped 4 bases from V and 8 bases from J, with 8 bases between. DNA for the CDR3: TGTGCCAGCAGTTCCCAAGCCGGCTACACCTTC. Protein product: CASSSQAGYTF.

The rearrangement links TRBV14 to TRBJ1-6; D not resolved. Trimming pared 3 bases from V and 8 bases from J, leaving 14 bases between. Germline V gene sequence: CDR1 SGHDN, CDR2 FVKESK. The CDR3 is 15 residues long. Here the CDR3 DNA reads TGTGCCAGCAGCCATAGGACGGGTAAAGATTCACCCCTCCACTTT. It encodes CASSHRTGKDSPLHF.

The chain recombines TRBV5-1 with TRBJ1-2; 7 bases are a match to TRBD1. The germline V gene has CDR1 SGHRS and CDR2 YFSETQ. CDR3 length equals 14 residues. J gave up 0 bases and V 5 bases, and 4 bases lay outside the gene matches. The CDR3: CASRRDSANYGYTF. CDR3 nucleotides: TGCGCCAGCAGGCGGGACAGCGCTAACTATGGCTACACCTTC.

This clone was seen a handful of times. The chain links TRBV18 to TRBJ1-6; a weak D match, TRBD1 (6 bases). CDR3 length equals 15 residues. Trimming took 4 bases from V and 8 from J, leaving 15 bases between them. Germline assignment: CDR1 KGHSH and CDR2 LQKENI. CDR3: CASSLSDRLYSPLHF. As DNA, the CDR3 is TGTGCCAGCTCACTCTCGGACAGATTATATTCACCCCTCCACTTT.

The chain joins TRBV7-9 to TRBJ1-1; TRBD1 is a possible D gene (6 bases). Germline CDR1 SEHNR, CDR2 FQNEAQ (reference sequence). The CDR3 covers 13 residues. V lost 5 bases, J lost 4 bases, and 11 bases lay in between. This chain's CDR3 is CASSNLGATEAFF. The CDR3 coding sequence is TGTGCCAGCAGCAACCTGGGGGCCACTGAAGCTTTCTTT.

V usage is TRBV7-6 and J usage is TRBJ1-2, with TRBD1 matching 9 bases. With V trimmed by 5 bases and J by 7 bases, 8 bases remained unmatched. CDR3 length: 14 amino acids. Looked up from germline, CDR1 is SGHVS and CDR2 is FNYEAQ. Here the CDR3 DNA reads TGTGCCAGCAGCCCGGGACAGGGAGTAGGTGGCTACACCTTC. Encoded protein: CASSPGQGVGGYTF.

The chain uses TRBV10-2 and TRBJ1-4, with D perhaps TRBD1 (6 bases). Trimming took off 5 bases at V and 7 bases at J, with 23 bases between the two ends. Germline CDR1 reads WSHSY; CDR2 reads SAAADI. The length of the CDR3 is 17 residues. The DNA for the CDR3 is TGCGCCAGCAGTTTTACCGGGACACCTACCAGGGGTGAAAAACTGTTTTTT. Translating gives CASSFTGTPTRGEKLFF.

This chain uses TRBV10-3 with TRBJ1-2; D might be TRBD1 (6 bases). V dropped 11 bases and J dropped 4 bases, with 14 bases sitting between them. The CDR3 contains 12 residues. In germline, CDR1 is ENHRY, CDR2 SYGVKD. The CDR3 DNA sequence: TGTGCCGCGACCGGGACATTCTATGGCTACACCTTC. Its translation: CAATGTFYGYTF.

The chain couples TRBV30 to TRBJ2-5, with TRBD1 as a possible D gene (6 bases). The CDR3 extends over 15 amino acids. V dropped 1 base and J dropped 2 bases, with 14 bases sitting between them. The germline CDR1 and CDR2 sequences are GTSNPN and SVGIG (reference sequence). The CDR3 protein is CAWSGGTRGQETQYF. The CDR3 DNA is TGTGCCTGGAGTGGGGGGACCAGGGGACAAGAGACCCAGTACTTC.

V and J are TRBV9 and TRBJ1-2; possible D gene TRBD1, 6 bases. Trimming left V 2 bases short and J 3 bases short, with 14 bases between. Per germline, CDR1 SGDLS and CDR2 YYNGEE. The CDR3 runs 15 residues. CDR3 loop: CASSVAGTSDYGYTF. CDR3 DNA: TGTGCCAGCAGCGTGGCCGGGACATCGGACTATGGCTACACCTTC. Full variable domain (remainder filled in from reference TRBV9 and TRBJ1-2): DSGVTQTPKHLITATGQRVTLRCSPRSGDLSVYWYQQSLDQGLQFLIQYYNGEERAKGNILERFSAQQFPDLHSELNLSSLELGDSALYFCASSVAGTSDYGYTFGSGTRLTVV.

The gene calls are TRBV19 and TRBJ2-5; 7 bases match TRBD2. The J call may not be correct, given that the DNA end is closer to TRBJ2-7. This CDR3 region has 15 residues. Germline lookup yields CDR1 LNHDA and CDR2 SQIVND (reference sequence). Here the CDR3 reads CASSPGLPSSYEQYF. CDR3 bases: TGTGCCAGTTCCCCGGGACTACCCTCCTCCTACGAGCAGTACTTC.

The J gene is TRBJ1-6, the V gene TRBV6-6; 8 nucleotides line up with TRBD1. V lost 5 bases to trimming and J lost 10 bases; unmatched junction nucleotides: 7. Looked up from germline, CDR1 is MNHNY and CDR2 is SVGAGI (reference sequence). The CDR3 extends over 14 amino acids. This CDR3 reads CASSVGQGGSPLHF. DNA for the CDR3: TGTGCCAGCAGTGTCGGACAGGGAGGATCACCCCTCCACTTT.

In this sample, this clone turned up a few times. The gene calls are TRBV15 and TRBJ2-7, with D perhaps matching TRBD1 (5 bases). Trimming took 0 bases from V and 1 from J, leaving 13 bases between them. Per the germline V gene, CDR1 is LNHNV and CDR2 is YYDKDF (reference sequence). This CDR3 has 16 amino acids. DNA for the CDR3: TGTGCCACCAGCAGAGATCCCCTAGGGGTGTCCTACGAGCAGTACTTC. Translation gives CATSRDPLGVSYEQYF.

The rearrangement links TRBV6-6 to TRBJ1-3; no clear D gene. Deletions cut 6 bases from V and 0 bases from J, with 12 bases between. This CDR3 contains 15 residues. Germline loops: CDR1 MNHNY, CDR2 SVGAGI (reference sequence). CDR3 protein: CASRPTLSSGNTIYF. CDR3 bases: TGTGCCAGCAGGCCGACATTGAGCTCTGGAAACACCATATATTTT.

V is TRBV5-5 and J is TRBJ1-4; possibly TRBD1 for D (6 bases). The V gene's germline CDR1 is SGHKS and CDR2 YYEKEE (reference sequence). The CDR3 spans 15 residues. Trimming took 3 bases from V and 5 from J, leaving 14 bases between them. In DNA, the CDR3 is TGTGCCAGCAGCTCCCTCAGGGACACAAATGAAAAACTGTTTTTT. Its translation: CASSSLRDTNEKLFF.

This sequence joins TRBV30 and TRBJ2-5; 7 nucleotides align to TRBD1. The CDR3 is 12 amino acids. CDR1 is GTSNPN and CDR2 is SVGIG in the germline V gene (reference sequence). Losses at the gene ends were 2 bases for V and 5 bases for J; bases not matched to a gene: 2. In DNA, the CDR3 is TGTGCCTGGAGTCCCAGGGGGGAGACCCAGTACTTC. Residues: CAWSPRGETQYF.

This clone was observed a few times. CDR3 in amino acids: CASGGQGNQPQHF. In DNA form, the CDR3 reads TGTGCCAGCGGGGGACAGGGCAATCAGCCCCAGCATTTT. This sequence joins TRBV6-1 and TRBJ1-5, with 8 bases aligning to TRBD1. The V segment lost 8 bases and the J segment 2 bases; nucleotides outside the gene matches: 2. Germline V lookup: CDR1 MNHNS, CDR2 SASEGT. This CDR3 contains 13 residues.

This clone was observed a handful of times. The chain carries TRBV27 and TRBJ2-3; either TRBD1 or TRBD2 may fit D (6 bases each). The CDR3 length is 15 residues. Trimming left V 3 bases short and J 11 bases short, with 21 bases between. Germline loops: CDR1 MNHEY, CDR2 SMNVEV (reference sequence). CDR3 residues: CASSFSSGAGVRQYF. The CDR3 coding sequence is TGTGCCAGCAGTTTTAGCTCGGGGGCTGGGGTTAGGCAGTATTTT.

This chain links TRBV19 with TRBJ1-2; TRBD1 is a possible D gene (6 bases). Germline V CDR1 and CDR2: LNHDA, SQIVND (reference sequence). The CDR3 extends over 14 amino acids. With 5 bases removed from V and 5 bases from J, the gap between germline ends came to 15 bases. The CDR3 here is CASSLYGTPYGYTF. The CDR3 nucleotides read TGTGCCAGTAGTCTTTATGGGACACCTTATGGCTACACCTTC.

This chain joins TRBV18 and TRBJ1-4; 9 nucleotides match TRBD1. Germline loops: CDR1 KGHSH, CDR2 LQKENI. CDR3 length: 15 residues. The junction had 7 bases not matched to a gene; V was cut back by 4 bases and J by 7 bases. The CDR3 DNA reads TGTGCCAGCTCACGAACGGGGACAGGGAGTGAAAAACTGTTTTTT. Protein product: CASSRTGTGSEKLFF.

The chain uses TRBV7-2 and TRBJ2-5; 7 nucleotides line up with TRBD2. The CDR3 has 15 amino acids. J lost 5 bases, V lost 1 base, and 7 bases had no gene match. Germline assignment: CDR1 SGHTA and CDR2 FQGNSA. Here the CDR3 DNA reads TGTGCCAGCAGCTTAGGTGGGAGGGTCGGGGAGACCCAGTACTTC. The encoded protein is CASSLGGRVGETQYF. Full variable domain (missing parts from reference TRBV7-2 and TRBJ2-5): GAGVSQSPSNKVTEKGKDVELRCDPISGHTALYWYRQSLGQGLEFLIYFQGNSAPDKSGLPSDRFSAERTGGSVSTLTIQRTQQEDSAVYLCASSLGGRVGETQYFGPGTRLLVL.

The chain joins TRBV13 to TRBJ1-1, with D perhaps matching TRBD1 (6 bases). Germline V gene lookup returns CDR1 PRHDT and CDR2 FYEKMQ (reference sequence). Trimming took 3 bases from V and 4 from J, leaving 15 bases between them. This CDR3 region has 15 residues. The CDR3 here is CASSFLGGRGTEAFF. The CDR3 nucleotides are TGTGCCAGCAGCTTTCTCGGGGGGCGCGGCACTGAAGCTTTCTTT.

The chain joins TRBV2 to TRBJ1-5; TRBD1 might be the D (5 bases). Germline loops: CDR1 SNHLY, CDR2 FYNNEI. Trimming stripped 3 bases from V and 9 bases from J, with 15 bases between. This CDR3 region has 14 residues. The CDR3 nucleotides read TGTGCCAGCAGTGACGTCAGGGAGGTAGGGCCCCAGCATTTT. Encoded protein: CASSDVREVGPQHF.

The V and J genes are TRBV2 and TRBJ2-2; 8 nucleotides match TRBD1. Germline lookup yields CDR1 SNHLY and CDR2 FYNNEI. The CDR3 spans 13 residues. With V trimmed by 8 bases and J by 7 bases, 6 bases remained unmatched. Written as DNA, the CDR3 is TGTGCCAGCTGCGACAGGGGCGGCGGGGAGCTGTTTTTT. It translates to CASCDRGGGELFF.

CDR3 coding DNA: TGTGCCAGCAGCACGGACAACCTGGAGCAGTTCTTC. As protein: CASSTDNLEQFF. J is TRBJ2-1 and V is TRBV7-2, with D perhaps matching TRBD1 (5 bases). V was trimmed by 5 bases and J by 10 bases, leaving 12 bases between them. CDR1 is SGHTA, CDR2 FQGNSA, per germline. CDR3 size: 12 residues.

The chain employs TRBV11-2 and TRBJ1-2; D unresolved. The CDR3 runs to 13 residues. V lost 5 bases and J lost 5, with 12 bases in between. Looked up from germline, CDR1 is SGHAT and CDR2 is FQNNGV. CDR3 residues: CASSPRSGYGYTF. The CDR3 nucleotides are TGTGCCAGCAGCCCCCGATCCGGGTATGGCTACACCTTC.

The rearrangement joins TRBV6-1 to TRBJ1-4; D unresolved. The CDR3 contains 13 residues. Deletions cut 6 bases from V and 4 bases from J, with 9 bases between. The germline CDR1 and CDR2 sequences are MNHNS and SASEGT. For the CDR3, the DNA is TGTGCCAGCAGGGCTGATCTTAATGAAAAACTGTTTTTT. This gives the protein CASRADLNEKLFF.